This TCR beta chain was sequenced for a study of shared T cell receptors in the human thymus. CDR3 length: 19 residues. Per germline, CDR1 SEHNR and CDR2 FQNEAQ (reference sequence). The germline V and J ends were trimmed by 5 bases and 6 bases, with 26 bases remaining between them. TCRdb's table, derived via immunoSEQ multiplex PCR, lists solely in-frame clones and lacks some. The sample has more than 550,000 clones, 80% to 90% seen once; the top ten hold roughly 0.01%. This sample also appeared in a second study, on human thymus T cells. As reported in that work: The thymus tissue came from resections taken during corrective heart surgery. Apparent skewing of V and J gene usage characterized both thymic and blood repertoires. What related research reported was that thymic repertoires overlapped highly among unrelated individuals.

Input material: thymocytes. The chain couples TRBV7-9 to TRBJ1-6, with TRBD1 as a possible D gene (5 bases). This TCR derives from a girl in the first two years of life with a congenital heart defect. CDR3 loop: CASSHPGPGEGMSNSPLHF. For the CDR3, the DNA is TGTGCCAGCAGCCACCCCGGTCCGGGGGAGGGAATGAGTAATTCACCCCTCCACTTT. Looking up the rest from reference TRBV7-9 and TRBJ1-6 gives the full variable domain: DTGVSQNPRHKITKRGQNVTFRCDPISEHNRLYWYRQTLGQGPEFLTYFQNEAQLEKSRLLSDRFSAERPKGSFSTLEIQRTEQGDSAMYLCASSHPGPGEGMSNSPLHFGNGTRLTVT.